The 31 T cell receptor beta chains listed next were all sequenced from one sample in a study of identical twins. MiXCR, applied by TCRdb to the 5' RACE reads, yields one record per CDR3 protein. The table has around 490,000 distinct CDR3 sequences, 13% to 15% seen once. This sample was shared with a second study, whose subject was yellow fever vaccine responses in identical twins.

Sequencing was carried out using CD4+ T cells sorted from blood. All receptors derive from a woman aged 18-29 years in good health.

V usage is TRBV2 and J usage is TRBJ2-1; 9 bases match TRBD2. Germline values: CDR1 SNHLY, CDR2 FYNNEI. The CDR3 loop spans 14 amino acids. V lost 6 bases to trimming and J lost 9 bases; unmatched junction nucleotides: 9. The CDR3 sequence is CASSGDSGSGEQFF. CDR3 DNA: TGTGCCAGCAGCGGGGATAGCGGGAGCGGTGAGCAGTTCTTC.

The gene calls are TRBV24-1 and TRBJ2-5; D might be TRBD2 (6 bases). The V gene's germline CDR1 is KGHDR and CDR2 SFDVKD. This CDR3 has 14 residues. With 3 bases removed from V and 1 base from J, the gap between germline ends came to 8 bases. In nucleotides, the CDR3 is TGTGCCACCAGTGATCGGACTACCCAAGAGACCCAGTACTTC. Residues: CATSDRTTQETQYF.

V gene TRBV2 combines with J gene TRBJ2-7; D is unclear. The CDR3 totals 12 residues. The V and J ends lost 5 bases and 4 bases respectively, with 9 bases between them. In germline, CDR1 is SNHLY, CDR2 FYNNEI. CDR3 region: CASSLLNYEQYF. The CDR3 nucleotides read TGTGCCAGCAGTCTACTCAATTACGAGCAGTACTTC.

The V call is TRBV12-3 or TRBV12-4, the J call TRBJ2-6, with a weak D call TRBD1 (5 bases). V was pared by 5 bases and J by 3 bases, with 14 bases between. The CDR3 contains 16 residues. CDR3 sequence (DNA): TGTGCCAGCAGTCCTGGGGCTACGCTTGGGGCCAACGTCCTGACTTTC. Its protein product is CASSPGATLGANVLTF.

This CDR3 reads CASSKQGRGSDTQYF. The CDR3 nucleotides are TGTGCCAGCTCGAAACAGGGGAGGGGGTCTGATACGCAGTATTTT. The chain uses TRBV7-9 and TRBJ2-3; D may correspond to TRBD1 or TRBD2 (7 bases each). The CDR3 sequence is 15 residues long. The V gene lost 8 bases and the J gene lost 6 bases, with 21 bases spanning the gap. Germline V gives CDR1 SEHNR, CDR2 FQNEAQ (reference sequence). The whole variable domain, filled in from reference TRBV7-9 and TRBJ2-3, reads DTGVSQNPRHKITKRGQNVTFRCDPISEHNRLYWYRQTLGQGPEFLTYFQNEAQLEKSRLLSDRFSAERPKGSFSTLEIQRTEQGDSAMYLCASSKQGRGSDTQYFGPGTRLTVL.

The J gene is TRBJ1-3, the V gene TRBV6-5; D perhaps matches TRBD1 (5 bases). CDR3 length: 16 residues. Germline values: CDR1 MNHEY, CDR2 SVGAGI. With 4 bases removed from V and 0 bases from J, the gap between germline ends came to 13 bases. Here the CDR3 reads CASSSTDRASGNTIYF. The CDR3 DNA sequence: TGTGCCAGCAGTTCCACCGACAGAGCCTCTGGAAACACCATATATTTT.

This clonotype was recorded a few times. The chain employs TRBV7-8 and TRBJ2-5; 7 bases fit TRBD2. Germline V gene data show CDR1 as SGHVS and CDR2 as FQNEAQ. Germline trimming cut 3 bases from V and 1 base from J; bases unmatched to any gene: 2. This CDR3 is built from 14 residues. DNA for the CDR3: TGTGCCAGCAGCTTTCGGACTAGCCAAGAGACCCAGTACTTC. Residues: CASSFRTSQETQYF.

Details on this clonotype: Mismatch with germline at one junction end may stem from a read error. The chain combines TRBV3-1 with TRBJ2-7, with 12 bases fitting TRBD2. This CDR3 is 17 amino acids long. Germline V CDR1 and CDR2: LGHDT, YNNKEL (reference sequence). The CDR3 region has the DNA TGTGCCTGCAGCCAAGTGTTATTAGGGACTAGCGGGTACGAGCAGTACTTC. Amino acids: CACSQVLLGTSGYEQYF.

The chain employs TRBV7-6 and TRBJ2-2; D gene uncertain. V lost 5 bases to trimming and J lost 3 bases, with 10 bases between them. The CDR3 spans 14 residues. Germline-derived CDR1 and CDR2 are SGHVS and FNYEAQ. The CDR3 reads CASSPRPDTGELFF. CDR3 bases: TGTGCCAGCAGCCCCCGACCCGACACCGGGGAGCTGTTTTTT.

This clonotype was counted only a few times. The chain is built from TRBV12-3 or TRBV12-4 and TRBJ1-1; D may be TRBD1 (5 bases). The ends were cut back, 8 bases at V and 3 bases at J, with 10 bases in the middle. The CDR3 covers 12 residues. CDR3 nucleotide sequence: TGTGCCAGCCAGGGTTGGGACACTGAAGCTTTCTTT. As protein: CASQGWDTEAFF.

This clonotype was observed a handful of times. V and J are TRBV7-7 and TRBJ2-3; D not resolved. Germline loops: CDR1 SSHAT, CDR2 FNYEAQ (reference sequence). V shed 5 bases and J shed 8 bases, with 14 bases lying between them. There are 13 residues in the CDR3. The CDR3 loop reads CASSPGLASTQYF. The CDR3 DNA reads TGTGCCAGCAGCCCCGGGTTAGCTAGTACGCAGTATTTT.

The V gene is TRBV7-9, the J gene TRBJ2-5; no firm D call. This CDR3 is built from 15 residues. The germline gives CDR1 SEHNR, CDR2 FQNEAQ (reference sequence). V lost 0 bases and J lost 2, with 10 bases in between. The CDR3 nucleotides are TGTGCCAGCAGCTTAGCTGTAGAACTACAAGAGACCCAGTACTTC. Its translation is CASSLAVELQETQYF.

The chain is built from TRBV15 and TRBJ2-6, with D tentatively TRBD1 or TRBD2 (5 bases each). The germline gives CDR1 LNHNV, CDR2 YYDKDF (reference sequence). V was pared by 3 bases and J by 4 bases, with 7 bases between. This CDR3 spans 14 amino acids. The CDR3 here is CATSRGEGANVLTF. DNA for the CDR3: TGTGCCACCAGCAGGGGGGAAGGGGCCAACGTCCTGACTTTC.

In this sample, this clonotype turned up a few times. The chain joins TRBV27 to TRBJ1-5; the match to TRBD1 covers 8 bases. Germline assignment: CDR1 MNHEY and CDR2 SMNVEV (reference sequence). Germline trimming cut 0 bases from V and 2 bases from J; bases unmatched to any gene: 0. This CDR3 region has 15 residues. CDR3 in amino acids: CASSLSDRGNQPQHF. CDR3 sequence (DNA): TGTGCCAGCAGTTTATCGGACAGGGGCAATCAGCCCCAGCATTTT.

The V gene is TRBV15, the J gene TRBJ2-1, with 13 bases fitting TRBD2. V gave up 1 base and J gave up 9 bases; unmatched junction bases: 3. Germline V gene lookup returns CDR1 LNHNV and CDR2 YYDKDF (reference sequence). The CDR3 has 15 amino acids. DNA of the CDR3: TGTGCCACCAGCAGAGGACTAGCGGGGGGTGGTGAGCAGTTCTTC. Its translation: CATSRGLAGGGEQFF. The complete variable domain, with remaining parts taken from reference TRBV15 and TRBJ2-1, reads DAMVIQNPRYQVTQFGKPVTLSCSQTLNHNVMYWYQQKSSQAPKLLFHYYDKDFNNEADTPDNFQSRRPNTSFCFLDIRSPGLGDTAMYLCATSRGLAGGGEQFFGPGTRLTVL.

Written as DNA, the CDR3 is TGTGCCAGCAGCTTAAGCGGGATGACAGATACGCAGTATTTT. Its translation: CASSLSGMTDTQYF. The rearrangement joins TRBV7-8 to TRBJ2-3, with 7 bases identical to TRBD2. The CDR3 sequence is 14 residues long. Germline values: CDR1 SGHVS, CDR2 FQNEAQ. Unmatched junction bases numbered 2, after V lost 2 bases and J lost 3 bases. The full variable domain, with the rest looked up from reference TRBV7-8 and TRBJ2-3, is GAGVSQSPRYKVAKRGQDVALRCDPISGHVSLFWYQQALGQGPEFLTYFQNEAQLDKSGLPSDRFFAERPEGSVSTLKIQRTQQEDSAVYLCASSLSGMTDTQYFGPGTRLTVL.

This clonotype was counted a few times. This chain joins TRBV10-3 and TRBJ2-7; 8 nucleotides match TRBD2. V was pared by 8 bases and J by 3 bases, with 0 bases of the junction left unmatched. The CDR3 covers 11 residues. CDR1 is ENHRY, CDR2 SYGVKD, per germline. CDR3 protein: CAIGTSYEQYF. The CDR3 DNA reads as TGTGCCATCGGGACTAGCTACGAGCAGTACTTC.

This clonotype showed up just a few times. The chain links TRBV3-1 to TRBJ2-1; D might be TRBD2 (6 bases). This CDR3 contains 14 residues. CDR1 LGHDT and CDR2 YNNKEL come from the germline V gene (reference sequence). V lost 4 bases, J lost 10 bases, and 17 bases lay in between. CDR3 loop: CASSPLSTSQEQFF. CDR3 sequence (DNA): TGTGCCAGCAGCCCTCTTAGCACTAGCCAGGAGCAGTTCTTC.

This chain connects TRBV20-1 to TRBJ2-1; D gene uncertain. Trimming left V 3 bases short and J 7 bases short, with 13 bases between. The CDR3 covers 13 residues. CDR1 and CDR2 from the germline V gene are DFQATT and SNEGSKA (reference sequence). CDR3 region: CSARMQLGNEQFF. CDR3 bases: TGCAGTGCTAGGATGCAGTTGGGGAATGAGCAGTTCTTC.

Concerning this clonotype itself: Lacking the conserved final phenylalanine or tryptophan, this CDR3 likely reflects a read error. The J gene is TRBJ2-4, the V gene TRBV28, with TRBD1 matching 7 bases. The CDR3 is made up of 13 amino acids. Germline V gives CDR1 MDHEN, CDR2 SYDVKM. J was trimmed by 10 bases and V by 5 bases; bases with no gene match: 8. The CDR3 spells CASSPTGSGIQYY. The DNA of the CDR3 is TGTGCCAGCAGTCCGACAGGGTCTGGTATTCAGTACTAC.

This clonotype was seen a few times. The chain uses TRBV25-1 and TRBJ2-2; weak D call: TRBD1 (6 bases). Trimming shortened V by 1 base and J by 7 bases, and 16 bases separated the two germline ends. The CDR3 extends over 16 amino acids. CDR1 is MGHDK, CDR2 SYGVNS, per germline. CDR3 nucleotide sequence: TGTGCCAGCAGTGAATGGGGGACATGGGCTGGCGGGGAGCTGTTTTTT. It specifies CASSEWGTWAGGELFF.

This clonotype was seen a few times. The V gene is TRBV20-1, the J gene TRBJ2-7; a weak D match, TRBD2 (5 bases). CDR3 size: 12 residues. V lost 3 bases, J lost 6 bases, and 12 bases lay in between. Germline CDR1 and CDR2: DFQATT and SNEGSKA (reference sequence). CDR3 sequence: CSARLPGSEQYF. CDR3 DNA sequence: TGCAGTGCTAGGTTACCGGGATCCGAGCAGTACTTC.

This clonotype has a handful of counts. CDR3 nucleotide sequence: TGTGCCAGCAGACTTAGCGGGAGTAATGAGCAGTTCTTC. Protein product: CASRLSGSNEQFF. The rearrangement joins TRBV12-3 or TRBV12-4 to TRBJ2-1; TRBD2 matches at 9 bases. The length of the CDR3 is 13 residues. V was clipped by 6 bases and J by 7 bases; unmatched bases: 4.

The chain recombines TRBV29-1 with TRBJ2-7, with TRBD2 as a possible D gene (6 bases). The CDR3 covers 14 residues. Germline-derived CDR1 and CDR2 are SQVTM and ANQGSEA. The germline V and J ends were trimmed by 8 bases and 2 bases, with 19 bases remaining between them. The CDR3, as DNA: TGCAGCTTTTTGGGTGGGACTGGCCCCTACGAGCAGTACTTC. Translation: CSFLGGTGPYEQYF.

In its sample, this clonotype was seen a few times. This chain joins TRBV4-1 and TRBJ2-1, with 8 positions matching TRBD2. V shed 3 bases and J 7 bases; nucleotides not matched to a gene: 11. The V gene's germline CDR1 is MGHRA and CDR2 YSYEKL. This CDR3 contains 16 residues. CDR3 sequence: CASSQIGGLARNEQFF. In nucleotides, the CDR3 is TGCGCCAGCAGCCAGATCGGAGGACTAGCTCGGAATGAGCAGTTCTTC.

The chain joins TRBV29-1 to TRBJ1-2; D gene ambiguous. Germline CDR1 is SQVTM and CDR2 is ANQGSEA. The CDR3 sequence is 14 residues long. V lost 6 bases, J lost 7 bases, and 21 bases lay in between. The CDR3 DNA sequence: TGCAGCGTCCTTGACGGGGTAATACTTGGTGGCTACACCTTC. It codes for CSVLDGVILGGYTF.

The genes are TRBV7-9 and TRBJ2-5, with D perhaps TRBD2 (6 bases). V lost 3 bases and J lost 9, with 17 bases in between. Germline V lookup: CDR1 SEHNR, CDR2 FQNEAQ (reference sequence). The CDR3 is 14 residues long. The DNA for the CDR3 is TGTGCCAGCAGCTTGGCTAGCGCACAGCTTCCCCAGTACTTC. Its protein is CASSLASAQLPQYF. Full variable domain (missing parts from reference TRBV7-9 and TRBJ2-5): DTGVSQNPRHKITKRGQNVTFRCDPISEHNRLYWYRQTLGQGPEFLTYFQNEAQLEKSRLLSDRFSAERPKGSFSTLEIQRTEQGDSAMYLCASSLASAQLPQYFGPGTRLLVL.

This clonotype was observed at least ten times. The CDR3 bases are TGCGCCAGCAGTGACGCGGGTTGGACCACTGAAGCTTTCTTT. It yields the protein CASSDAGWTTEAFF. This chain uses TRBV10-1 with TRBJ1-1; D is unresolved. CDR3 length: 14 amino acids. CDR1 WNHNN and CDR2 SYGVQD come from the germline V gene (reference sequence). The germline V and J ends were trimmed by 3 bases and 4 bases, with 12 bases remaining between them.

This clonotype was counted only a few times. V and J are TRBV7-7 and TRBJ1-4, with a tentative D call TRBD1 (6 bases). This CDR3 is 15 amino acids long. Looked up from germline, CDR1 is SSHAT and CDR2 is FNYEAQ (reference sequence). Trimming stripped 5 bases from V and 5 bases from J, with 15 bases between. In nucleotides, the CDR3 is TGTGCCAGCAGCCCAACAGGGTCCCTAAATGAAAAACTGTTTTTT. Protein sequence: CASSPTGSLNEKLFF.

The rearrangement joins TRBV20-1 to TRBJ2-1; no reliable D call. Germline V gene lookup returns CDR1 DFQATT and CDR2 SNEGSKA (reference sequence). The CDR3 spans 16 residues. V was trimmed by 1 base and J by 0 bases, leaving 13 bases between them. The CDR3 DNA reads as TGCAGTGCTAGAGTGGGTCCGATTCACTCCTACAATGAGCAGTTCTTC. Its translation is CSARVGPIHSYNEQFF.

This clonotype was observed a handful of times. V is TRBV9 and J is TRBJ2-1, with no clear D. V lost 4 bases and J lost 6, with 8 bases in between. The CDR3 covers 12 residues. Germline V gene sequence: CDR1 SGDLS, CDR2 YYNGEE. Here the CDR3 DNA reads TGTGCCAGCAGCAACCGACTCAATGAGCAGTTCTTC. It specifies CASSNRLNEQFF.